The source of this T cell receptor beta chain is a study of patients and donors after allogeneic stem cell transplantation. This clonotype showed up just a few times. TCRdb itself ran the RT-PCR reads through MiXCR, one entry per CDR3 protein. The sample includes about 24,000 distinct CDR3 sequences, approximately 43% seen only once; the top ten take approximately 80%. The CDR3 is 14 amino acids. V dropped 2 bases and J dropped 4 bases, with 11 bases sitting between them. The germline gives CDR1 MGHDK, CDR2 SYGVNS. The sequence was collected from a human donor who was either an allogeneic HSCT recipient or a stem cell or donor lymphocyte infusion donor (not recorded which). It is not recorded whose cells these are; they may come from a transplant donor. The chain combines TRBV25-1 with TRBJ1-2, with a possible D match to TRBD1 (6 bases). Sequences were obtained from blood, either unsorted or a sorted T cell fraction (not recorded which). CDR3 DNA: TGTGCCAGCAGTGAAGGCGAAGGGGGCTATGGCTACACCTTC. Residues: CASSEGEGGYGYTF.